This T cell receptor (beta chain) was recorded in a study of cytomegalovirus exposure and HLA in healthy donors. Background on the study: The Caucasian-associated ancestry cluster contained approximately 81% of the approximately 400 genotyped donors. Overall study findings and caveats: TCR beta chains numbering 164 were designated cytomegalovirus-associated. Later analysis found that TCR beta chains associated with HLA were more clonally expanded than other, equally common chains.

This PCR relied on a set of 60 Vbeta primers and 13 Jbeta primers. Sequenced by immunoSEQ multiplex PCR; TCRdb stores in-frame clones only, minus some. Found here are 150,000 to 200,000 clones, approximately 80% of them singletons; the top ten hold about 3.1%. J was trimmed by 7 bases and V by 4 bases; bases with no gene match: 12. Per germline, CDR1 MDHEN and CDR2 SYDVKM. This CDR3 has 16 amino acids. To note about this clone: Its antigen is still unknown.

The sequencing input was PBMCs. This TCR was sampled from a male donor in good health and CMV-seronegative. The V call is TRBV28, the J call TRBJ1-2, with 10 positions matching TRBD1. CDR3 residues: CASSSLSGQGLGGYTF. In DNA, the CDR3 is TGTGCCAGCAGTTCCCTTTCGGGACAGGGGTTAGGTGGCTACACCTTC.